The sequence of this T cell receptor beta chain was determined in a study of OX40 agonist ivuxolimab in advanced cancers. Whole-study context: The dose-escalation group included hepatocellular carcinoma, melanoma, renal cell carcinoma and head and neck cancer. General observations from the study: Averaging showed that CD8+ T cells had more expanded clones than CD4+ did.

As concerns this clone: Its antigen is not known.

The repertoire was sequenced with immunoSEQ multiplex PCR; TCRdb's copy has only in-frame clones and lacks some. The repertoire holds about 50,000 clones, around nine tenths seen once, with approximately 0.69% in the top ten. Researchers took blood at baseline, on cycle 4 day 1, and on cycle 7 day 1. Germline assignment: CDR1 SGDLS and CDR2 YYNGEE. The J segment lost 6 bases and the V segment lost 3 bases, leaving 2 bases of the junction unmatched. The CDR3 runs to 15 residues. This TCR derives from an adult with an advanced solid tumor such as melanoma, head and neck, liver or kidney cancer. The sample in question was CD4+ or CD8+ T cells sorted from blood, obtained in a trial of the OX40 agonist ivuxolimab. V gene TRBV9 combines with J gene TRBJ2-1, with 14 nucleotides matching TRBD2. The CDR3 sequence is CASSGGLAGVNEQFF. The CDR3 coding sequence is TGTGCCAGCAGCGGGGGACTAGCGGGAGTCAATGAGCAGTTCTTC. The full variable domain, completed using reference TRBV9 and TRBJ2-1, is DSGVTQTPKHLITATGQRVTLRCSPRSGDLSVYWYQQSLDQGLQFLIQYYNGEERAKGNILERFSAQQFPDLHSELNLSSLELGDSALYFCASSGGLAGVNEQFFGPGTRLTVL.